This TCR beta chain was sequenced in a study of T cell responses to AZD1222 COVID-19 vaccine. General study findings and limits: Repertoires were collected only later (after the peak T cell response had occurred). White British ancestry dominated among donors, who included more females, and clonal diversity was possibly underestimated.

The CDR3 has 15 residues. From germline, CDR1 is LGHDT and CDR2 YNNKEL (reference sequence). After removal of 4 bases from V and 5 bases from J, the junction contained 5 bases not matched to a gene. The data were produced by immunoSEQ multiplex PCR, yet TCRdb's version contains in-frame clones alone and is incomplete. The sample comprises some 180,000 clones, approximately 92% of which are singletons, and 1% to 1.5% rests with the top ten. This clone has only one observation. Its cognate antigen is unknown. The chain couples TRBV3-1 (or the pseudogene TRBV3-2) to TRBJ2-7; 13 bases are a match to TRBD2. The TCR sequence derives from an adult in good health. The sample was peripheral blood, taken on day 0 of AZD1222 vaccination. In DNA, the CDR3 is TGTGCCAGCAGCCCTCTAGGACTAGCGGGGGACGAGCAGTACTTC. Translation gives CASSPLGLAGDEQYF.